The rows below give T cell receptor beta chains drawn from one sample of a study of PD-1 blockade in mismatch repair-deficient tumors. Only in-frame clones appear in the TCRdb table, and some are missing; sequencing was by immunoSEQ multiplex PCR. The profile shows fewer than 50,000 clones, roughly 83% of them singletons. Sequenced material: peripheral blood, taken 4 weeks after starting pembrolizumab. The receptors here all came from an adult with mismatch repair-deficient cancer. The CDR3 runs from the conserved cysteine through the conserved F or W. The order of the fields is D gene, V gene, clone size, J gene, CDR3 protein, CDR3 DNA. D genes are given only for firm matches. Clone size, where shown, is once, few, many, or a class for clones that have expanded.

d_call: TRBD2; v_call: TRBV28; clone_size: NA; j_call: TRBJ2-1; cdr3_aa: CASRGTSGRDEQFF; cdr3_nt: TGTGCCAGCAGGGGGACTAGCGGGAGGGATGAGCAGTTCTTC
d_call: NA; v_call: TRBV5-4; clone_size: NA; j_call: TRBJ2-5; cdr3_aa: CASSLGAEGKTQYF; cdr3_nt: TGTGCCAGCAGCTTGGGGGCGGAGGGGAAGACCCAGTACTTC
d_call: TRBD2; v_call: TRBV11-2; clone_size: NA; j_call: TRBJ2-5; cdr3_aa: CASSLVTSGFQETQYF; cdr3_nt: TGTGCCAGCAGCTTAGTGACTAGCGGATTCCAAGAGACCCAGTACTTC
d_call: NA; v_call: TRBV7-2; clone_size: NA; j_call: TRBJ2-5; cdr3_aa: CASSFAGEETQYF; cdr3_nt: TGTGCCAGCAGCTTCGCAGGGGAGGAGACCCAGTACTTC
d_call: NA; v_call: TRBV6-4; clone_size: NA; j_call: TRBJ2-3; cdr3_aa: CASSDDPSTDTQYF; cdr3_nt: TGTGCCAGCAGTGACGACCCTAGCACAGATACGCAGTATTTT
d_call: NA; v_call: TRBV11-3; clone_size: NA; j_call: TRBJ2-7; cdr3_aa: CASSLGVVFADFSSYEQYF; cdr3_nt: TGTGCCAGCAGCTTAGGGGTCGTTTTCGCGGATTTTAGCTCCTACGAGCAGTACTTC
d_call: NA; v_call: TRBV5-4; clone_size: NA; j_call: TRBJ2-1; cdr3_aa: CASSARDNEQFF; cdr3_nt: TGTGCCAGCAGCGCGCGGGACAATGAGCAGTTCTTC
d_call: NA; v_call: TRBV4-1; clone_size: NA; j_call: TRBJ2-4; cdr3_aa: CASSHGTLAKNIQYF; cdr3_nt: TGCGCCAGCAGCCACGGGACGTTAGCCAAAAACATTCAGTACTTC
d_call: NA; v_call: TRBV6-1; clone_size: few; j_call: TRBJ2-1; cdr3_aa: CASSEKAGSYNEQFF; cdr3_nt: TGTGCCAGCAGTGAAAAGGCAGGGTCATACAATGAGCAGTTCTTC
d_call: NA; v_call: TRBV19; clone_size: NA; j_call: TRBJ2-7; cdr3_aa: CASSPSLEGVYEQYF; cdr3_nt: TGTGCCAGTAGTCCCTCGTTGGAGGGCGTCTACGAGCAGTACTTC
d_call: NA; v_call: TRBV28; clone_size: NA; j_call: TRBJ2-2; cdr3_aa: CASSVNTGELFF; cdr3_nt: TGTGCCAGCAGCGTGAACACCGGGGAGCTGTTTTTT
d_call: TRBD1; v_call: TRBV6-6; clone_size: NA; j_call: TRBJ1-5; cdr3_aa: CASSYDGQGGQPQHF; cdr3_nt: TGTGCCAGCAGTTACGACGGACAGGGAGGGCAGCCCCAGCATTTT
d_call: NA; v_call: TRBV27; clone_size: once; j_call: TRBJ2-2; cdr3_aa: CASSAQGPMNTGELFF; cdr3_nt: TGTGCCAGCAGTGCTCAGGGACCGATGAACACCGGGGAGCTGTTTTTT
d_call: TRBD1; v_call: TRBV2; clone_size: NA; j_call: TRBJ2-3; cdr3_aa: CASRRDRGSDTQYF; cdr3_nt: TGTGCCAGCAGAAGGGACAGGGGATCAGATACGCAGTATTTT
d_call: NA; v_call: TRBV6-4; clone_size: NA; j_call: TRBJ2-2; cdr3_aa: CASSVGPNTGELFF; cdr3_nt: TGTGCCAGCAGCGTCGGGCCGAACACCGGGGAGCTGTTTTTT
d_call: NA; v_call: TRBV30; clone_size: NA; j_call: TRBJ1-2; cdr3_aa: CAWSVRGVGRYGYTF; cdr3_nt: TGTGCCTGGAGTGTAAGGGGGGTAGGCCGATATGGCTACACCTTC
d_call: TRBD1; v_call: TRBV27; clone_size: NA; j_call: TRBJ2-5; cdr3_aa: CASSTLSGQARETQYF; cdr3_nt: TGTGCCAGCAGCACCCTAAGCGGACAGGCCAGGGAGACCCAGTACTTC
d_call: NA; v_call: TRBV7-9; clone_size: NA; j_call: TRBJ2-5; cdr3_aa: CASSLSLETQYF; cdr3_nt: TGTGCCAGCAGCTTGAGTCTTGAGACCCAGTACTTC
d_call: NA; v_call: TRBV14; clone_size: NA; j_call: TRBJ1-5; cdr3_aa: CASSQGFQPQHF; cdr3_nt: TGTGCCAGCAGCCAAGGATTTCAGCCCCAGCATTTT
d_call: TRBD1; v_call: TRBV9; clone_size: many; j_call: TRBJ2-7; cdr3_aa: CASSAPGTGTHEQYF; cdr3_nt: TGTGCCAGCAGCGCTCCCGGGACAGGGACCCACGAGCAGTACTTC
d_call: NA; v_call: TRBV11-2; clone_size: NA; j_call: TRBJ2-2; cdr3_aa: CASSFRARGSTGELFF; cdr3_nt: NA
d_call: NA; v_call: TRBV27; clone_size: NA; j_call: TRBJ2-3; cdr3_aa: CASSSWDFTDTQYF; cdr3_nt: TGTGCCAGCAGTAGTTGGGACTTCACAGATACGCAGTATTTT
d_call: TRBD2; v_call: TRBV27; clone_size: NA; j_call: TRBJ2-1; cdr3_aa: CASSFRRGLVAGNEQFF; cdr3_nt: TGTGCCAGCAGTTTCCGCCGGGGACTAGTAGCGGGTAATGAGCAGTTCTTC
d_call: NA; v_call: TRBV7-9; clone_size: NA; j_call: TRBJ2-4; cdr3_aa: CASSLSLGERAKNIQYF; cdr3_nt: TGTGCCAGCAGCCTTAGTCTGGGGGAACGGGCCAAAAACATTCAGTACTTC
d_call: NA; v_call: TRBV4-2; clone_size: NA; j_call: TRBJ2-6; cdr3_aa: CASSQDHSSGANVLTF; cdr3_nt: TGTGCCAGCAGCCAGGACCACTCGTCTGGGGCCAACGTCCTGACTTTC
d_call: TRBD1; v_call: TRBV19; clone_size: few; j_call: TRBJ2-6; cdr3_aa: CASSGTGGSGANVLTF; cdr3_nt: TGTGCCAGTAGTGGGACAGGGGGCTCTGGGGCCAACGTCCTGACTTTC
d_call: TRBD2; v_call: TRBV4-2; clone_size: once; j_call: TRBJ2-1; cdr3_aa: CASSLAPSGGYGGRSYNEQFF; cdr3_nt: TGTGCCAGCAGCCTAGCCCCTAGCGGGGGATATGGGGGGCGCTCCTACAATGAGCAGTTCTTC
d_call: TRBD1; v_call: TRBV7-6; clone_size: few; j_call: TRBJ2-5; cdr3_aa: CASSLRDRAQETQYF; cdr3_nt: TGTGCCAGCAGCTTAAGAGACAGGGCCCAAGAGACCCAGTACTTC
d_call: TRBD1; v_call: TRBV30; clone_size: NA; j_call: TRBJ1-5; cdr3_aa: CAWSGAGGGQPQHF; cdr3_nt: TGTGCCTGGAGTGGCGCAGGGGGAGGTCAGCCCCAGCATTTT
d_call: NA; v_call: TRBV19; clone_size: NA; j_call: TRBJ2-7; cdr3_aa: CASSIAGQRLYEQYF; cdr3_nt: TGTGCCAGTAGTATTGCCGGGCAGCGTCTGTACGAGCAGTACTTC
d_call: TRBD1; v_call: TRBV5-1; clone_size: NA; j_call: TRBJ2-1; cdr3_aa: CASSLTDRENNEQFF; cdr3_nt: TGCGCCAGCAGCTTGACGGACAGGGAAAACAATGAGCAGTTCTTC
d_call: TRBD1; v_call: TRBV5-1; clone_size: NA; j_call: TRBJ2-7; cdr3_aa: CASSHPDRYHEQYF; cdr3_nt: TGCGCCAGCAGCCACCCGGACAGGTACCACGAGCAGTACTTC
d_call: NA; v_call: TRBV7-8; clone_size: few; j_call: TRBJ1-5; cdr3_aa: CASSSLGGDSNQPQHF; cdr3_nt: TGTGCCAGCAGCTCCCTTGGGGGGGATAGCAATCAGCCCCAGCATTTT
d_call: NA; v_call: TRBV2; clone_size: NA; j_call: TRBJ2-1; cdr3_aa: CASEVGNEQFF; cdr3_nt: TGTGCCAGCGAGGTGGGGAATGAGCAGTTCTTC
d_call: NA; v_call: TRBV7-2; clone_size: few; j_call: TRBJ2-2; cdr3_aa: CASSPSRAGGELFF; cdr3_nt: TGTGCCAGCAGCCCGAGTAGGGCGGGCGGGGAGCTGTTTTTT
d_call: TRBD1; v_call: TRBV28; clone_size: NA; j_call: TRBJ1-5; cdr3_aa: CASSFRGPDQPQHF; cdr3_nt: TGTGCCAGCAGTTTCAGGGGGCCAGACCAGCCCCAGCATTTT
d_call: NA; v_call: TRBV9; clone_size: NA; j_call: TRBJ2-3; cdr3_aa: CASSVDRALLSSTDTQYF; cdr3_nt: TGTGCCAGCAGCGTAGACAGGGCCTTATTATCTAGCACAGATACGCAGTATTTT
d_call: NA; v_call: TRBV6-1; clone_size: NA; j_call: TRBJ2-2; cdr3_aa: CASSAGNTGELFF; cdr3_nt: TGTGCCAGCAGTGCAGGGAACACCGGGGAGCTGTTTTTT
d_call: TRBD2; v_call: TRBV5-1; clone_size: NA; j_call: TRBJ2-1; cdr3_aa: CASSRTSLNNEQFF; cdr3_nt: TGCGCCAGCAGTAGGACTAGCCTCAACAATGAGCAGTTCTTC
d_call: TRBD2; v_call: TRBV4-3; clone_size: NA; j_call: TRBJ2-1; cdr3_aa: CASSQEGAGGYNEQFF; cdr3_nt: TGCGCCAGCAGCCAAGAAGGAGCGGGAGGGTACAATGAGCAGTTCTTC
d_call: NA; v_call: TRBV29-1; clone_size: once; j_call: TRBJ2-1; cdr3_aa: CSVERAAYNEQFF; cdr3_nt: TGCAGCGTTGAACGGGCCGCCTACAATGAGCAGTTCTTC
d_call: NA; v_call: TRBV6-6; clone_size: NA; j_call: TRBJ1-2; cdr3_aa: CASSYSGAGGYTF; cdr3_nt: TGTGCCAGCAGTTACTCGGGGGCGGGTGGCTACACCTTC
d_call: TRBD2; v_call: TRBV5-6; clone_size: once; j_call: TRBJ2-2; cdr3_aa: CASSSPRLALTGELFF; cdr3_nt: TGTGCCAGCAGCTCCCCTAGACTAGCTTTGACCGGGGAGCTGTTTTTT
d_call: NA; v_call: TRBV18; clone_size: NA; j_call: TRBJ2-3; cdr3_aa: CASSPRSSTDTQYF; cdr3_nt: TGTGCCAGCTCACCACGGTCCAGTACAGATACGCAGTATTTT
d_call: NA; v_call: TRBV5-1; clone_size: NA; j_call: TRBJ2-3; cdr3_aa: CASRFGTDTQYF; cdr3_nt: TGCGCCAGCAGGTTCGGCACAGATACGCAGTATTTT
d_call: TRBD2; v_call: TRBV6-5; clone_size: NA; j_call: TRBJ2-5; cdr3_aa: CASSRLAGAETQYF; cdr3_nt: TGTGCCAGCAGTCGTCTAGCGGGAGCAGAGACCCAGTACTTC
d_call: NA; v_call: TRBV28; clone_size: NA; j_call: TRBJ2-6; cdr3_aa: CASSLWWQSSGANVLTF; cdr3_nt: TGTGCCAGCAGTTTATGGTGGCAGTCCTCTGGGGCCAACGTCCTGACTTTC
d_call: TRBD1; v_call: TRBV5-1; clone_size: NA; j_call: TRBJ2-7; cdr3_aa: CASSSQGVYEQYF; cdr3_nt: TGCGCCAGCAGCTCCCAGGGGGTCTACGAGCAGTACTTC
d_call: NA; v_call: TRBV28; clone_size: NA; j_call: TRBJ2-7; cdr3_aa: CASSLYAWKDSYEQYF; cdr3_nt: TGTGCCAGCAGTTTATATGCCTGGAAGGACTCCTACGAGCAGTACTTC
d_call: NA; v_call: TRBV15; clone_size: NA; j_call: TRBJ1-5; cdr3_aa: CATSREGLGKQPQHF; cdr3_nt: TGTGCCACCAGCAGAGAGGGGTTAGGGAAGCAGCCCCAGCATTTT
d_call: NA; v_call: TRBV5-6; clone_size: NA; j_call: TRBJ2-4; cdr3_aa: CASSLGGLAKNIQYF; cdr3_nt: TGTGCCAGCAGCTTGGGGGGACTAGCCAAAAACATTCAGTACTTC
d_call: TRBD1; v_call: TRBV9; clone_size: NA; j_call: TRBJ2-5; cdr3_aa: CASSHWDRQETQYF; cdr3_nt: TGTGCCAGCAGCCACTGGGACAGACAAGAGACCCAGTACTTC
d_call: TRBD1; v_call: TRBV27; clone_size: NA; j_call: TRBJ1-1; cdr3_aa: CASSYSDRARTEAFF; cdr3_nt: TGTGCCAGCAGTTACTCCGACAGGGCACGGACTGAAGCTTTCTTT
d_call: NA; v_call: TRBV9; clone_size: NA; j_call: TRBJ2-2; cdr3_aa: CASSSRDPGELFF; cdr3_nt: TGTGCCAGCAGCTCCCGGGACCCCGGGGAGCTGTTTTTT
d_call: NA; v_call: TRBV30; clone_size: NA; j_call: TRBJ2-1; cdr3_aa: CALERSSYNEQFF; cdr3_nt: TGTGCCTTAGAGCGGAGCTCCTACAATGAGCAGTTCTTC